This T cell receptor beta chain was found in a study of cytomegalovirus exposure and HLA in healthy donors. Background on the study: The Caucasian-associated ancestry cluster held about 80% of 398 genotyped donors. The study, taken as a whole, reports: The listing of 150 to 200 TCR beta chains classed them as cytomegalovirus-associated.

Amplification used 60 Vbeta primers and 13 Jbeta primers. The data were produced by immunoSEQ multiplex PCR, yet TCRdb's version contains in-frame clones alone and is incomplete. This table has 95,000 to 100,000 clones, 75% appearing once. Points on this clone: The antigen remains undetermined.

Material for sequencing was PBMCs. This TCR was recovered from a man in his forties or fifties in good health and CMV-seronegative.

CDR3 sequence reads: CAWSVVGGYEKLFF. The CDR3, as DNA: TGTGCCTGGAGTGTAGTAGGGGGCTATGAAAAACTGTTTTTT. The rearrangement joins TRBV30 to TRBJ1-4; 7 bases are shared with TRBD1. V lost 0 bases to trimming and J lost 6 bases; unmatched junction nucleotides: 4. CDR1 and CDR2 (germline): GTSNPN, SVGIG (reference sequence). The CDR3 runs 14 residues.